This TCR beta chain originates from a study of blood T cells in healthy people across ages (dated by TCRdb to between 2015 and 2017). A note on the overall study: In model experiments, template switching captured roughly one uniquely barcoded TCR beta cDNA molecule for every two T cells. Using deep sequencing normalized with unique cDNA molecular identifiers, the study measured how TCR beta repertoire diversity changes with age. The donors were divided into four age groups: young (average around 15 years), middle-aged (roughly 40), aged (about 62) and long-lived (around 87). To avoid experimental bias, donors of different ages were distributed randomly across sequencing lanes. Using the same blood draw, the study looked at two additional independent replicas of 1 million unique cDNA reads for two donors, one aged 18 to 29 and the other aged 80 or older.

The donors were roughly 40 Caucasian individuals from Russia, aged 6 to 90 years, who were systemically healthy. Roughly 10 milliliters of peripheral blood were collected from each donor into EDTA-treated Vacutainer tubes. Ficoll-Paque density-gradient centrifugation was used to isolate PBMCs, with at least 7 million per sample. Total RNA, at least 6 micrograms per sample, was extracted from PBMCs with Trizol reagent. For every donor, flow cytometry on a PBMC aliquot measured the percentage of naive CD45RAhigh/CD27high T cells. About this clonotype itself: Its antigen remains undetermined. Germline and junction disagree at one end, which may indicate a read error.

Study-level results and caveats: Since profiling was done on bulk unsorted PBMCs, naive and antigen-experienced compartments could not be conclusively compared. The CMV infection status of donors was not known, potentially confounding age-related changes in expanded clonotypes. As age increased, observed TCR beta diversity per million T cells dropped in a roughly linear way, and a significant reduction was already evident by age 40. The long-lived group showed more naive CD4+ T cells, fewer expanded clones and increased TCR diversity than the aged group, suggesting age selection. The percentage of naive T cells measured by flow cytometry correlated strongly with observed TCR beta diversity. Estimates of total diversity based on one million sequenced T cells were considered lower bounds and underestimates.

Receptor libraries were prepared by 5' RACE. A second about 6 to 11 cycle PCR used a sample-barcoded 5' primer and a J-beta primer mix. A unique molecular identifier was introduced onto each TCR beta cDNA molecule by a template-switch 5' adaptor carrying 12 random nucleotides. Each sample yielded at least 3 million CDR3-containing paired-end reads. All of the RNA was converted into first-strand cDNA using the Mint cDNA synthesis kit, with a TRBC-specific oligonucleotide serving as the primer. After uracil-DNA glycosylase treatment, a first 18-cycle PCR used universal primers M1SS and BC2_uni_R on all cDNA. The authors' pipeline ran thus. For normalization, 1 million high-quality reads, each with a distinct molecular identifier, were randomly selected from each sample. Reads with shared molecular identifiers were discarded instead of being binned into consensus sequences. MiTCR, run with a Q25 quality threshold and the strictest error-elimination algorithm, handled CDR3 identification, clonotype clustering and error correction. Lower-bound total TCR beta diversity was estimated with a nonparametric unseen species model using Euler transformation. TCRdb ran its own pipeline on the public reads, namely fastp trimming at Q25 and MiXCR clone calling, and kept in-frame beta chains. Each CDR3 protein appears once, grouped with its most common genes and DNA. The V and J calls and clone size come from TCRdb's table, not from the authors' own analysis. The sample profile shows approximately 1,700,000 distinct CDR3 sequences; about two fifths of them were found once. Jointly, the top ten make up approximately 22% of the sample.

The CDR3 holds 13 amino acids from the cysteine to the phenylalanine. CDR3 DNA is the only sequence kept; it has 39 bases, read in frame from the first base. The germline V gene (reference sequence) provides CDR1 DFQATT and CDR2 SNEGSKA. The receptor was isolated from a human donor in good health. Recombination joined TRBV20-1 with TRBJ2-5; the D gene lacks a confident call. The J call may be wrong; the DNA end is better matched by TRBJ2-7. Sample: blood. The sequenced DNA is TGCAGTGCTAGAGTGGGGTGGTCCTGCGAGCAGTACTTC. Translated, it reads CSARVGWSCEQYF.